A single sample is the source of the 9 T cell receptor beta chains below, sequenced in a study of T cell repertoires in cytomegalovirus infection. A single record per CDR3 protein comes from TCRdb applying MiXCR to the reads. The data hold almost 300,000 distinct CDR3 sequences, with roughly a tenth observed a single time. Sequenced material: PBMCs. Receptor source: a human donor in good health (CMV status not recorded). Some clones in this sample may be carry-over from other donors' samples.

This clonotype was seen repeatedly, ten times or more. Written as DNA, the CDR3 is TGTGCCAGCAGCGATCCGGGGGCCATGCAGTATTTT. Translating it yields CASSDPGAMQYF. V usage is TRBV7-2 and J usage is TRBJ2-3; tentatively, D is TRBD1 or TRBD2 (6 bases each). Germline V gene sequence: CDR1 SGHTA, CDR2 FQGNSA. V lost 5 bases and J 11 bases, leaving 14 bases between the germline ends. This CDR3 spans 12 amino acids.

The sample holds many counts of this clonotype. The chain couples TRBV10-3 to TRBJ2-2, with D perhaps being TRBD1 or TRBD2 (5 bases each). V lost 10 bases, J lost 1 base, and 13 bases lay in between. Germline V lookup: CDR1 ENHRY, CDR2 SYGVKD. CDR3 length: 14 residues. The CDR3 loop is CATPGPLNTGELFF. CDR3 coding DNA: TGTGCCACCCCGGGACCCCTGAACACCGGGGAGCTGTTTTTT.

The rearrangement links TRBV5-1 to TRBJ2-1, with 8 nucleotides matching TRBD2. The V gene end was trimmed by 4 bases and the J gene end by 2 bases; junction bases not matched to a gene: 5. CDR1 is SGHRS and CDR2 is YFSETQ in the germline V gene. The length of the CDR3 is 15 residues. In DNA form, the CDR3 reads TGCGCCAGCAGCCCCCTAGCGGGCCCCTACAATGAGCAGTTCTTC. Its protein is CASSPLAGPYNEQFF.

This clonotype was counted many times. This sequence joins TRBV29-1 and TRBJ1-2; 9 positions agree with TRBD1. CDR1 and CDR2 from the germline V gene are SQVTM and ANQGSEA. The CDR3 is made up of 13 amino acids. Trimming at V came to 4 bases and at J to 3 bases, leaving 3 bases not matched to a gene. In DNA form, the CDR3 reads TGCAGCGTTGTTACAGGGGGCGACTATGGCTACACCTTC. It encodes CSVVTGGDYGYTF. The full variable domain, its missing parts supplied by reference TRBV29-1 and TRBJ1-2, is SAVISQKPSRDICQRGTSLTIQCQVDSQVTMMFWYRQQPGQSLTLIATANQGSEATYESGFVIDKFPISRPNLTFSTLTVSNMSPEDSSIYLCSVVTGGDYGYTFGSGTRLTVV.

The sample holds many counts of this clonotype. The junction does not match germline at one end; this may be a read error. The chain is built from TRBV5-1 and TRBJ1-2, with TRBD1 matching over 7 bases. This CDR3 has 11 amino acids. CDR1 is SGHRS, CDR2 YFSETQ, per germline. As DNA, the CDR3 is TGCGCCAGCAGCGGTGACAGGGAAAAGGCCTTC. Protein sequence: CASSGDREKAF.

This clonotype has at least ten counts. V usage is TRBV7-9 and J usage is TRBJ1-2, with D maybe TRBD1 (5 bases). Trimming shortened V by 1 base and J by 6 bases, and 12 bases separated the two germline ends. Looked up from germline, CDR1 is SEHNR and CDR2 is FQNEAQ (reference sequence). CDR3 length: 14 amino acids. The CDR3, as DNA: TGTGCCAGCAGCTTAGAGGTACAGGTGGATGGCTACACCTTC. Amino acids: CASSLEVQVDGYTF.

At least ten counts were recorded for this clonotype. V usage is TRBV5-5 and J usage is TRBJ2-7; D call uncertain. V gave up 1 base and J gave up 6 bases, with 14 bases separating them. This CDR3 contains 14 residues. Germline assignment: CDR1 SGHKS and CDR2 YYEKEE (reference sequence). This CDR3 is CASSLNGIGLEQYV. The CDR3 coding sequence is TGTGCCAGCAGCTTGAATGGAATTGGGCTCGAGCAGTACGTC.

This clonotype was picked up a small number of times. This chain connects TRBV12-3 or TRBV12-4 to TRBJ1-5; no firm D call. V lost 0 bases and J 6 bases, leaving 9 bases between the germline ends. CDR3 size: 14 residues. CDR3 DNA: TGTGCCAGCAGTTTAGCGTTGACGGTTCAGCCCCAGCATTTT. Protein: CASSLALTVQPQHF.

Many counts were recorded for this clonotype. The rearrangement uses TRBV7-2 and TRBJ2-3, with D possibly matching TRBD1 (6 bases). The germline V gene encodes CDR1 SGHTA and CDR2 FQGNSA. Deletions cut 4 bases from V and 6 bases from J, with 17 bases between. This CDR3 is 15 amino acids long. Written as DNA, the CDR3 is TGTGCCAGCAGCTATATAGGGGGAGACTGGGATACGCAGTATTTT. Protein product: CASSYIGGDWDTQYF. Full variable domain (rest looked up from reference TRBV7-2 and TRBJ2-3): GAGVSQSPSNKVTEKGKDVELRCDPISGHTALYWYRQSLGQGLEFLIYFQGNSAPDKSGLPSDRFSAERTGGSVSTLTIQRTQQEDSAVYLCASSYIGGDWDTQYFGPGTRLTVL.